This T cell receptor beta chain was found in a study of blood T cell repertoires in COVID-19. Some clones are missing from TCRdb's copy, which holds only in-frame ones; the method was immunoSEQ multiplex PCR. The data show fewer than 300,000 clones, 75% to 90% seen once. Trimming shortened V by 2 bases and J by 3 bases, and 11 bases separated the two germline ends. Germline loops: CDR1 SGHNT, CDR2 YYREEE (reference sequence). This CDR3 has 14 residues. This clone was seen a single time. Among Cohort 3 donors, those recovered had two negative PCRs, clearance, or symptom resolution. Sequencing used PBMCs or T cells enriched from blood (not recorded which). The clonotype was recovered from a woman between 45 and 65 years old who had recovered from COVID-19. J is TRBJ1-2 and V is TRBV5-4; D remains ambiguous. The CDR3: CASSLAGVYYGYTF. The CDR3 bases are TGTGCCAGCAGCTTAGCGGGAGTTTACTATGGCTACACCTTC.